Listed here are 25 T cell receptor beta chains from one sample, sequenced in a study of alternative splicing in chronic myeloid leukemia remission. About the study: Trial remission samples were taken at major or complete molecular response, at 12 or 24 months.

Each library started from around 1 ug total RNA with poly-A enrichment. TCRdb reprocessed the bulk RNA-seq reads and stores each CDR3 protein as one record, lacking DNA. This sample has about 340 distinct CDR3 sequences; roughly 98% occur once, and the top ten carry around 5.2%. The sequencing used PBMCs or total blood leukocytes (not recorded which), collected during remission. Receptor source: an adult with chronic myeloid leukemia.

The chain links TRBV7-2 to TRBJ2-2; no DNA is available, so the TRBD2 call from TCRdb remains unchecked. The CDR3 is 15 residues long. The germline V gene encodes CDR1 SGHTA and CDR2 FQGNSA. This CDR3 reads CASSCGDLDTGELFF.

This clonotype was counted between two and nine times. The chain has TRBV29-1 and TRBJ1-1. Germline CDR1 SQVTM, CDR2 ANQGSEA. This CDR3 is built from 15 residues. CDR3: CSVEVWGRGGTEAFF. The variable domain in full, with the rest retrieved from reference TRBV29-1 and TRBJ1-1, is SAVISQKPSRDICQRGTSLTIQCQVDSQVTMMFWYRQQPGQSLTLIATANQGSEATYESGFVIDKFPISRPNLTFSTLTVSNMSPEDSSIYLCSVEVWGRGGTEAFFGQGTRLTVV.

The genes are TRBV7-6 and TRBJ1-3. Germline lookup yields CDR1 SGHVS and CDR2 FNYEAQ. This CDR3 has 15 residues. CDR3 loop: CASSKRGEGGNTIYF.

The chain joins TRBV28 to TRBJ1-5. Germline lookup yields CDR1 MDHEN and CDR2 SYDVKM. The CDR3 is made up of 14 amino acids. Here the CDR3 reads CASSTQGSVQPQHF.

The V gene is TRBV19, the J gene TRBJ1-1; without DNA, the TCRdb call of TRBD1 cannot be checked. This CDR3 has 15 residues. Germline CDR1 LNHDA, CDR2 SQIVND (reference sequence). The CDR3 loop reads CASSTDRAAQAEAFF.

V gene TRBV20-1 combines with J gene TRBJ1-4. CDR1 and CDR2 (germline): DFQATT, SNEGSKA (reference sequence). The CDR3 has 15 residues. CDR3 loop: CSARDLPGISEKLFF.

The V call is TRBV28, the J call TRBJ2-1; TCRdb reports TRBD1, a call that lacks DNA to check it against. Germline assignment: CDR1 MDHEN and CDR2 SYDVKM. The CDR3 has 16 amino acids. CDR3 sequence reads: CASSSSTGWSGNEQFF.

CDR3 sequence reads: CASSMEGASIYEQYF. The V call is TRBV19, the J call TRBJ2-7; no DNA is available, so the TRBD2 call from TCRdb remains unchecked. The CDR3 has 15 amino acids. Germline-derived CDR1 and CDR2 are LNHDA and SQIVND (reference sequence).

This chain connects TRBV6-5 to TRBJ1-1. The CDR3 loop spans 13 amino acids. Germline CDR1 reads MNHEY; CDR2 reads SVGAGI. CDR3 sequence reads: CASSPRGLTEAFF.

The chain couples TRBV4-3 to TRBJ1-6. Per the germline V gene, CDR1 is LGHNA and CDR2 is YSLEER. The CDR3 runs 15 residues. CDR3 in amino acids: CASSQVGPVDSPLHF.

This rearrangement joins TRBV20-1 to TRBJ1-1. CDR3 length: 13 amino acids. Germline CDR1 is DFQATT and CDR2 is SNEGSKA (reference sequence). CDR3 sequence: CSASPDTAFEAFF.

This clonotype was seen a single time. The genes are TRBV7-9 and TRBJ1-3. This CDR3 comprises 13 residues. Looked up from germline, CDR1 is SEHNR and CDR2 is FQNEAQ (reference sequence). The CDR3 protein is CASSSSGRNTIYF.

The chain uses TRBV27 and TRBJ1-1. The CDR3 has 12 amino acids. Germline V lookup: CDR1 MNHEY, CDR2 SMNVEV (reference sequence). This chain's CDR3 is CASWISTTEAFF.

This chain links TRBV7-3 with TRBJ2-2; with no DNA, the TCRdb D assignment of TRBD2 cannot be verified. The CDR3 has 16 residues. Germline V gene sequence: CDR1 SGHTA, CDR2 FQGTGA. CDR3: CASSPTGVANTGELFF.

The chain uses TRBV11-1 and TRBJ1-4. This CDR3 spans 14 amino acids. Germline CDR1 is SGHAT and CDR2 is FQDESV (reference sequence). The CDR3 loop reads CASSLAPANEKLFF. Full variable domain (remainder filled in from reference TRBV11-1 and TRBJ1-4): EAEVAQSPRYKITEKSQAVAFWCDPISGHATLYWYRQILGQGPELLVQFQDESVVDDSQLPKDRFSAERLKGVDSTLKIQPAELGDSAMYLCASSLAPANEKLFFGSGTQLSVL.

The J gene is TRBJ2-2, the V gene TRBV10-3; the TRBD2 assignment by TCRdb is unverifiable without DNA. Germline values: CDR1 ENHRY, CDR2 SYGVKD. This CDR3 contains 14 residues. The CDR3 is CAISGTENTGELFF.

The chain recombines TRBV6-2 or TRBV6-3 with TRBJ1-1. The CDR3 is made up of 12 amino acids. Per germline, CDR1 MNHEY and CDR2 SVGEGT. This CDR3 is CASGRGGTEAFF.

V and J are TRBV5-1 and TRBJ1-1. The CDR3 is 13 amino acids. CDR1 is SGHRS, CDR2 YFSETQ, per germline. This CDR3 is CASSLSDNTEAFF.

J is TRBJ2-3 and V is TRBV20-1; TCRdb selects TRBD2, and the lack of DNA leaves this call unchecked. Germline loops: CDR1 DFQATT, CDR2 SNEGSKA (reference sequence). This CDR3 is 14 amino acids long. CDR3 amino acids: CRPLGREGPDTQYF.

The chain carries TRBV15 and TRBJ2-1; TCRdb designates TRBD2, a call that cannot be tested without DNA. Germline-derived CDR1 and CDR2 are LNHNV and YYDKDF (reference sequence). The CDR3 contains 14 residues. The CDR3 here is CATSREWTGNEQFF.

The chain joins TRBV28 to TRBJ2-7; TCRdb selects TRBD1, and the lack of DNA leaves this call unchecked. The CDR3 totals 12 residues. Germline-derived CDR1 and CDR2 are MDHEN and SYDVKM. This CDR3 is CASSMGQLPQYF.

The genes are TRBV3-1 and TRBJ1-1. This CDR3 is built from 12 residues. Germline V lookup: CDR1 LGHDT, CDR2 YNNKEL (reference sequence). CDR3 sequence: CASSQGYTEAFF.

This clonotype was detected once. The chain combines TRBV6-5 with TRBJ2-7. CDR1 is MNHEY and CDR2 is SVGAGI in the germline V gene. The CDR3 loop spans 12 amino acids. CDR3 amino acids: CASSPGTYEQYF.

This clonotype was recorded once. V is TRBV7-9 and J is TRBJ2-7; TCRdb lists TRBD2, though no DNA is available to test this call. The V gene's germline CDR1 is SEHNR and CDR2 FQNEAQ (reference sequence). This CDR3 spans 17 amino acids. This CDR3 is CASISLPGLAAADEQYF.

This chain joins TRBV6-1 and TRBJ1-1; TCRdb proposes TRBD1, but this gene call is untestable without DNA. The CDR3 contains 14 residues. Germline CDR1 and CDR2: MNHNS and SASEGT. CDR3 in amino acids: CASSERTGVTEAFF.